These 13 T cell receptor beta chains were all obtained from the same sample, sequenced in a study of cytomegalovirus exposure and HLA in healthy donors. Use of 60 Vbeta and 13 Jbeta primers characterized the PCR. Assay: immunoSEQ multiplex PCR; the TCRdb copy retains only in-frame clones and omits some. The data hold fewer than 200,000 clones, with around 82% observed a single time. The specimen sequenced was PBMCs. These receptors were collected from a man aged 40-49 years in good health and CMV-seronegative.

J is TRBJ2-1 and V is TRBV7-9, with D possibly matching TRBD2 (5 bases). The CDR3 is 16 amino acids. The germline gives CDR1 SEHNR, CDR2 FQNEAQ (reference sequence). V was clipped by 5 bases and J by 4 bases, with 18 bases between them. Here the CDR3 DNA reads TGTGCCAGCAGCAACTACCGGGAAAAGGGATACAATGAGCAGTTCTTC. Residues: CASSNYREKGYNEQFF.

The chain has TRBV5-4 and TRBJ2-5; TRBD2 matches at 8 bases. The V gene's germline CDR1 is SGHNT and CDR2 YYREEE (reference sequence). This CDR3 has 14 residues. Germline trimming cut 4 bases from V and 4 bases from J; bases unmatched to any gene: 6. CDR3 in amino acids: CASSQTTSGETQYF. As DNA, the CDR3 is TGTGCCAGCAGCCAGACAACTAGCGGAGAGACCCAGTACTTC. Together with reference TRBV5-4 and TRBJ2-5, the CDR3 gives the full variable domain: ETGVTQSPTHLIKTRGQQVTLRCSSQSGHNTVSWYQQALGQGPQFIFQYYREEENGRGNFPPRFSGLQFPNYSSELNVNALELDDSALYLCASSQTTSGETQYFGPGTRLLVL.

The chain employs TRBV20-1 and TRBJ1-1; possibly TRBD1 for D (6 bases). This CDR3 has 11 residues. The germline V gene encodes CDR1 DFQATT and CDR2 SNEGSKA (reference sequence). The V and J ends lost 7 bases and 8 bases respectively, with 14 bases between them. CDR3 protein: CSVKGGTEAFF. CDR3 coding DNA: TGCAGTGTAAAGGGAGGGACAGAAGCTTTCTTT.

The chain has TRBV5-6 and TRBJ1-2; D might be TRBD1 (5 bases). This CDR3 has 16 residues. Per the germline V gene, CDR1 is SGHDT and CDR2 is YYEEEE. Trimming took off 4 bases at V and 3 bases at J, with 19 bases between the two ends. The CDR3 region has the DNA TGTGCCAGCAGCCGGAGACAGCCGATTGGGGACTATGGCTACACCTTC. Its protein is CASSRRQPIGDYGYTF.

The J gene is TRBJ2-5, the V gene TRBV15, with TRBD1 matching over 7 bases. This CDR3 contains 14 residues. CDR1 and CDR2 (germline): LNHNV, YYDKDF (reference sequence). Losses at the gene ends were 2 bases for V and 3 bases for J; bases not matched to a gene: 3. The CDR3 spells CATSRLDREETQYF. CDR3 DNA sequence: TGTGCCACCAGCAGACTCGACAGGGAAGAGACCCAGTACTTC.

This CDR3 is CASSIGRNTEAFF. For the CDR3, the DNA is TGTGCCAGTAGTATAGGGAGGAACACTGAAGCTTTCTTT. The chain couples TRBV19 to TRBJ1-1; no reliable D call. Germline loops: CDR1 LNHDA, CDR2 SQIVND (reference sequence). The CDR3 spans 13 residues. V lost 1 base to trimming and J lost 1 base, with 4 bases between them.

This chain connects TRBV5-1 to TRBJ1-2; no firm D call. Trimming took off 0 bases at V and 3 bases at J, with 6 bases between the two ends. The CDR3 has 13 residues. Germline CDR1 is SGHRS and CDR2 is YFSETQ. CDR3 residues: CASSLVGDYGYTF. The CDR3, as DNA: TGCGCCAGCAGCTTGGTGGGAGACTATGGCTACACCTTC. Using reference TRBV5-1 and TRBJ1-2 for the parts outside the CDR3, the full variable domain is KAGVTQTPRYLIKTRGQQVTLSCSPISGHRSVSWYQQTPGQGLQFLFEYFSETQRNKGNFPGRFSGRQFSNSRSEMNVSTLELGDSALYLCASSLVGDYGYTFGSGTRLTVV.

The chain recombines TRBV30 with TRBJ2-3; D gene uncertain. Deletions cut 4 bases from V and 6 bases from J, with 17 bases between. Germline CDR1 GTSNPN, CDR2 SVGIG (reference sequence). This CDR3 contains 14 residues. CDR3 sequence: CAWIGSPGGDTQYF. CDR3 coding DNA: TGTGCCTGGATTGGGTCCCCCGGCGGCGATACGCAGTATTTT.

The gene calls are TRBV19 and TRBJ2-7; 11 bases fit TRBD1. The germline V gene encodes CDR1 LNHDA and CDR2 SQIVND (reference sequence). This CDR3 is 14 amino acids long. Trimming removed 6 bases from V and 0 bases from J; junction bases left unmatched: 1. The CDR3 DNA reads as TGTGCCAGTAGAGGGACAGGGGGCTCCTACGAGCAGTACTTC. It codes for CASRGTGGSYEQYF.

In its sample, this clone was seen a few times. V and J are TRBV19 and TRBJ2-7; 8 bases map to TRBD1. The germline V gene encodes CDR1 LNHDA and CDR2 SQIVND (reference sequence). This CDR3 contains 14 residues. J lost 6 bases, V lost 6 bases, and 10 bases had no gene match. CDR3 nucleotide sequence: TGTGCCAGTAGCACACCGGGACAGGCACTCGAGCAGTACTTC. Translated, it gives CASSTPGQALEQYF.

Only one count was recorded for this clone. V usage is TRBV4-1 and J usage is TRBJ2-5; 9 positions match TRBD1. Matching the DNA end better, TRBJ2-7 makes the J call doubtful. Germline V gene data show CDR1 as MGHRA and CDR2 as YSYEKL. The CDR3 contains 17 residues. The CDR3 is CASSPRDGTGKWYEQYF. For the CDR3, the DNA is TGCGCCAGCAGCCCAAGGGATGGGACAGGGAAGTGGTACGAGCAGTACTTC.

This clone was found once. J is TRBJ2-7 and V is TRBV2; 7 bases align to TRBD2. This CDR3 has 14 amino acids. V lost 3 bases, J lost 5 bases, and 7 bases stayed unmatched. Germline V lookup: CDR1 SNHLY, CDR2 FYNNEI. The CDR3 reads CASSETGRGDEQYF. The CDR3 bases are TGTGCCAGCAGTGAGACGGGGAGGGGTGACGAGCAGTACTTC.

This clone was seen only a few times. The gene calls are TRBV9 and TRBJ1-6, with a weak D call TRBD1 (5 bases). The CDR3 sequence is 17 residues long. The V end was cut by 0 bases, the J end by 6 bases, with 16 bases between. The germline CDR1 and CDR2 sequences are SGDLS and YYNGEE. CDR3 loop: CASSVGGASPGNSPLHF. The CDR3 DNA sequence: TGTGCCAGCAGCGTAGGCGGGGCCAGTCCCGGTAATTCACCCCTCCACTTT.